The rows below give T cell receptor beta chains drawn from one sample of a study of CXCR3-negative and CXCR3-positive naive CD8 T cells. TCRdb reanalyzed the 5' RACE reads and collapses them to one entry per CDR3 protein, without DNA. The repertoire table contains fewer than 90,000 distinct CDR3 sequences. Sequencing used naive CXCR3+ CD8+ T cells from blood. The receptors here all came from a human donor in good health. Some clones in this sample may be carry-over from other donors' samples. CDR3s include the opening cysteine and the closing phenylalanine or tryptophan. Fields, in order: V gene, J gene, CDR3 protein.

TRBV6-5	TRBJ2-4	CASSYSKGAVIQYF
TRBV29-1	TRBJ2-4	CSVNRGGNIQYF
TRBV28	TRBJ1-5	CASSLMRGSQPQHF
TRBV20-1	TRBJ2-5	CSARVGRVVETQYF
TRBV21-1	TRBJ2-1	CASSIGTPSYNEQFF
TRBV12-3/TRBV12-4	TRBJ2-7	CASESGGSGEQYF
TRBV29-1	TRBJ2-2	CSVEDWNGGTGELFF
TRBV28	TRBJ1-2	CASSLDLIQYGYTF
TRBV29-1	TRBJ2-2	CSVLGPNTGELFF
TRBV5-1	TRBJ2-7	CASSWTPEQGHEQYF
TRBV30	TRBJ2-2	CAWSGPYTGELFF
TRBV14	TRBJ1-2	CASSQERGYNYGYTF
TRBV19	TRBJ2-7	CASMDGLAGVYEQYF
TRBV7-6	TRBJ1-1	CASSLRGEAFF
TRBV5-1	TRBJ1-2	CASSFNPNYGYTF
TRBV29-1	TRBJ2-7	CSVVTGDYEQYF
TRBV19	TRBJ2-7	CASSAAGTGPYEQYF
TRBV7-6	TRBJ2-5	CASSLDIPQVGTQQETQYF
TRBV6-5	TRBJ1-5	CASSFTNPGQFNQPQHF
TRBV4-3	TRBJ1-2	CASSQDNDPIGYTF
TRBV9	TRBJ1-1	CASSGNQYRVKGTEAFF
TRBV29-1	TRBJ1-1	CSVPLNTEAFF
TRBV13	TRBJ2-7	CASSLGLSRDSTYEQYF
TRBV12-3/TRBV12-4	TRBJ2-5	CASSLNGLLRETQYF
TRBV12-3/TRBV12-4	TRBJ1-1	CASSSAYDRNTEAFF
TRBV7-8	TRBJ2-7	CASSSLSPASRYF
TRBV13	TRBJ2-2	CASQQGLTGELFF
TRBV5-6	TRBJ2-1	CASNSGTKPYNEQFF
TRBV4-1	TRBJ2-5	CASSPDRVGQETQYF
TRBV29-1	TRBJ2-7	CSAAGDYEQYF
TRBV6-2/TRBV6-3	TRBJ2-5	CASSYNNVETQYF
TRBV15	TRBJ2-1	CATSQVLEAYNEQFF
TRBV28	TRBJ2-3	CASTQLAGASDTQYF
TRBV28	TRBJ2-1	CASSSFIAGAVNEQFF
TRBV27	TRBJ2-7	CASSLSWGLAGYEQYF
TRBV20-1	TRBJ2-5	CSATTGTRIWGGETQYF
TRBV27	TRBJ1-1	CATGRVARVNTEAFF
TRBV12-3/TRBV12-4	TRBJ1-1	CASSLVRGDTEAFF
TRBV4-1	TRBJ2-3	CASSQDRNTDTQYF
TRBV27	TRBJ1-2	CASSPGHFDYGYTF
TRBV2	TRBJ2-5	CASSEWQKQETQYF
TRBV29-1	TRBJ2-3	CSVDGVAGEFNTQYF
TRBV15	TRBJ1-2	CATSGDRGPLRYTF
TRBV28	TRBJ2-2	CASSSQGTGELFF
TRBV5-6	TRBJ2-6	CASSLHRPLSGANVLTF
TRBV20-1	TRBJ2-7	CSARSLAGGTPSYEQYF
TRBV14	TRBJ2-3	CASSPRQGGKADTQYF
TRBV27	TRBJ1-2	CASSRTSAYGYTF
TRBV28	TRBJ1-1	CASTLGGGLTEAFF
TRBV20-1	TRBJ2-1	CSASDPPGQNNEQFF
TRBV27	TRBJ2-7	CASSLDGEQYF